This entry concerns a single T cell receptor (beta chain). This record comes from a study of blood T cell repertoires in COVID-19. Study-wide context: T cells, B-cell-depleted T cells, or PBMCs supplied cDNA or gDNA.

Germline V gene sequence: CDR1 SGHNT, CDR2 YENEEA. The CDR3 sequence is 13 residues long. V lost 7 bases and J lost 6, with 13 bases in between. Some clones are missing from TCRdb's copy, which holds only in-frame ones; the method was immunoSEQ multiplex PCR. The sample shows more than 20,000 clones, 70% to 90% of them seen only once. V usage is TRBV11-3 and J usage is TRBJ2-1; D gene uncertain. The TCR was taken from a human donor with active COVID-19. The donor label of this sample is uncertain. Sequencing used peripheral blood. CDR3 nucleotides: TGTGCCAGCACCTCCTGGAGCAGCAATGAGCAGTTCTTC. As protein: CASTSWSSNEQFF.